This passage covers 25 T cell receptor beta chains from one sample sequenced in a study of blood T cell repertoires in COVID-19. Assay used: immunoSEQ multiplex PCR; TCRdb lists only in-frame clones, some missing. The data show approximately 150,000 clones, about four fifths seen once. The specimen sequenced was peripheral blood. The receptor set was obtained from a human donor in a cohort sampled during active COVID-19.

This rearrangement joins TRBV4-1 to TRBJ1-2, with a possible D match to TRBD1 (6 bases). Germline V gene sequence: CDR1 MGHRA, CDR2 YSYEKL. V lost 1 base and J lost 4, with 13 bases in between. This CDR3 contains 15 residues. CDR3 loop: CASSQVDQGIYGYTF. The CDR3 region has the DNA TGCGCCAGCAGCCAAGTGGACCAGGGGATCTATGGCTACACCTTC.

The chain couples TRBV9 to TRBJ2-7; TRBD1 might be the D (5 bases). The CDR3 sequence is 14 residues long. Per the germline V gene, CDR1 is SGDLS and CDR2 is YYNGEE. Between the trimmed V and J ends, which lost 0 bases and 7 bases, there was a span of 14 bases. The CDR3, as DNA: TGTGCCAGCAGCGTAGAAGTCAGGGCGCAGGAGCAGTACTTC. Amino acid sequence: CASSVEVRAQEQYF. Looking up the rest from reference TRBV9 and TRBJ2-7 gives the full variable domain: DSGVTQTPKHLITATGQRVTLRCSPRSGDLSVYWYQQSLDQGLQFLIQYYNGEERAKGNILERFSAQQFPDLHSELNLSSLELGDSALYFCASSVEVRAQEQYFGPGTRLTVT.

This chain uses TRBV11-2 with TRBJ1-4; 7 nucleotides line up with TRBD1. The CDR3 contains 14 residues. V dropped 5 bases and J dropped 8; count of bases not matched to a gene: 8. Germline V CDR1 and CDR2: SGHAT, FQNNGV. The CDR3 sequence: CASSPRQGAEKLFF. The DNA of the CDR3 is TGTGCCAGCAGCCCGAGACAGGGCGCCGAAAAACTGTTTTTT.

Turning to this clone: The same CDR3 is also encoded by other DNA sequences in this sample. The chain uses TRBV27 and TRBJ1-1; maybe TRBD1 (6 bases). Germline V gives CDR1 MNHEY, CDR2 SMNVEV (reference sequence). The CDR3 length is 14 residues. Trimming removed 3 bases at V and 1 base at J, with 9 bases between. CDR3 DNA sequence: TGTGCCAGCAGTTTGGGCAGGGGGAACACTGAAGCTTTCTTT. Protein sequence: CASSLGRGNTEAFF.

The rearrangement joins TRBV2 to TRBJ2-1, with D tentatively TRBD2 (6 bases). Trimming left V 6 bases short and J 3 bases short, with 12 bases between. Germline V gene lookup returns CDR1 SNHLY and CDR2 FYNNEI. CDR3 length: 14 amino acids. The CDR3 DNA sequence: TGTGCCAGCAGGAGTCTAGCGAGCTACAATGAGCAGTTCTTC. Protein sequence: CASRSLASYNEQFF.

The rearrangement links TRBV7-3 to TRBJ1-1; no firm D call. This CDR3 is 13 amino acids long. The germline V gene has CDR1 SGHTA and CDR2 FQGTGA. V gave up 2 bases and J gave up 5 bases, with 9 bases separating them. The CDR3, as DNA: TGTGCCAGCAGCTTAGCTCTGGAGACTGAAGCTTTCTTT. This encodes CASSLALETEAFF. Together with reference TRBV7-3 and TRBJ1-1, the CDR3 gives the full variable domain: GAGVSQTPSNKVTEKGKYVELRCDPISGHTALYWYRQSLGQGPEFLIYFQGTGAADDSGLPNDRFFAVRPEGSVSTLKIQRTERGDSAVYLCASSLALETEAFFGQGTRLTVV.

V is TRBV7-9 and J is TRBJ2-5, with D unresolved. V was cut by 10 bases and J by 4 bases, with 13 bases left in between. CDR1 and CDR2 from the germline V gene are SEHNR and FQNEAQ (reference sequence). This CDR3 contains 12 residues. The CDR3 protein is CATFGGGETQYF. In DNA form, the CDR3 reads TGTGCCACCTTCGGCGGTGGAGAGACCCAGTACTTC.

For this clone: An end of the junction differs from the germline gene, which may be a read error. The V gene is TRBV7-7, the J gene TRBJ2-1, with TRBD2 matching 9 bases. The CDR3 length is 15 residues. Germline CDR1 reads SSHAT; CDR2 reads FNYEAQ (reference sequence). CDR3 nucleotide sequence: TGTGCTAGCAGCCCAATAGCGGGGGCCTACAATGAGCAGTTCTTC. Its translation is CASSPIAGAYNEQFF.

This chain links TRBV5-1 with TRBJ1-5; TRBD1 matches at 8 bases. The CDR3 is made up of 14 amino acids. J was trimmed by 4 bases and V by 0 bases; bases with no gene match: 0. Per germline, CDR1 SGHRS and CDR2 YFSETQ. The chain's CDR3 is CASSLGDRNQPQHF. DNA of the CDR3: TGCGCCAGCAGCTTGGGGGACAGGAATCAGCCCCAGCATTTT.

CDR3 amino acids: CASSTDRNSYEQYF. The CDR3 region has the DNA TGTGCCAGTAGTACTGACAGGAACTCCTACGAGCAGTACTTC. This rearrangement joins TRBV19 to TRBJ2-7; a possible D gene is TRBD1 (6 bases). This CDR3 region has 14 residues. Germline lookup yields CDR1 LNHDA and CDR2 SQIVND (reference sequence). Trimming shortened V by 4 bases and J by 0 bases, and 10 bases separated the two germline ends.

The chain employs TRBV3-1 (or the pseudogene TRBV3-2) and TRBJ2-5; possibly TRBD1 for D (5 bases). The CDR3 length is 16 residues. The germline CDR1 and CDR2 sequences are LGHDT and YNNKEL (reference sequence). Deletions cut 4 bases from V and 2 bases from J, with 17 bases between. The CDR3 loop is CASSLVPNRQQETQYF. CDR3 bases: TGTGCCAGCAGCCTCGTCCCGAACAGGCAGCAAGAGACCCAGTACTTC.

V gene TRBV28 combines with J gene TRBJ2-3; D is possibly TRBD2 (6 bases). Deletions cut 6 bases from V and 0 bases from J, with 10 bases between. The CDR3 sequence is 14 residues long. The germline gives CDR1 MDHEN, CDR2 SYDVKM. The CDR3 nucleotides read TGTGCCAGCAGGGAGGGATATAGCACAGATACGCAGTATTTT. Its translation: CASREGYSTDTQYF.

This chain links TRBV18 with TRBJ2-7, with D possibly matching TRBD1 (5 bases). CDR1 is KGHSH, CDR2 LQKENI, per germline. This CDR3 contains 14 residues. The V gene lost 3 bases and the J gene lost 0 bases, with 9 bases spanning the gap. This CDR3 is CASSPTDPSYEQYF. CDR3 bases: TGTGCCAGCTCACCGACAGACCCCTCCTACGAGCAGTACTTC.

This clone has just one count. The J gene is TRBJ2-1, the V gene TRBV10-3; 11 bases are shared with TRBD2. The ends lost 3 bases at V and 7 bases at J; junction bases unmatched: 2. CDR3 length: 14 residues. CDR1 and CDR2 from the germline V gene are ENHRY and SYGVKD. As DNA, the CDR3 is TGTGCCATCAGTGATCGGACTAGCGGGAATGAGCAGTTCTTC. Its translation: CAISDRTSGNEQFF.

V gene TRBV9 combines with J gene TRBJ2-2; D unclear. V was pared by 0 bases and J by 1 base, with 7 bases between. CDR1 is SGDLS, CDR2 YYNGEE, per germline. The CDR3 runs 15 residues. The CDR3: CASSVAGLNTGELFF. The DNA of the CDR3 is TGTGCCAGCAGCGTAGCAGGCCTGAACACCGGGGAGCTGTTTTTT.

This sequence joins TRBV7-2 and TRBJ2-5, with D perhaps TRBD2 (5 bases). This CDR3 has 15 amino acids. V shed 0 bases and J shed 3 bases, with 11 bases lying between them. In germline, CDR1 is SGHTA, CDR2 FQGNSA. The CDR3 nucleotides are TGTGCCAGCAGCTTAGCGAGGACTGAGAAAGAGACCCAGTACTTC. Translated: CASSLARTEKETQYF. Variable domain in full (rest from reference TRBV7-2 and TRBJ2-5): GAGVSQSPSNKVTEKGKDVELRCDPISGHTALYWYRQSLGQGLEFLIYFQGNSAPDKSGLPSDRFSAERTGGSVSTLTIQRTQQEDSAVYLCASSLARTEKETQYFGPGTRLLVL.

The rearrangement joins TRBV18 to TRBJ2-3; perhaps TRBD1 as D (6 bases). CDR1 and CDR2 (germline): KGHSH, LQKENI. V was pared by 6 bases and J by 4 bases, with 11 bases between. The CDR3 extends over 13 amino acids. CDR3: CASSGSGADTQYF. In DNA, the CDR3 is TGTGCCAGCTCGGGATCAGGGGCAGATACGCAGTATTTT.

The genes are TRBV9 and TRBJ2-1; 11 bases fit TRBD1. Germline assignment: CDR1 SGDLS and CDR2 YYNGEE. The ends lost 2 bases at V and 4 bases at J; junction bases unmatched: 5. The CDR3 consists of 16 residues. CDR3 nucleotides: TGTGCCAGCAGCGTGTATGGGACAGGGGGGTACAATGAGCAGTTCTTC. Protein: CASSVYGTGGYNEQFF. Combining the CDR3 with reference TRBV9 and TRBJ2-1 gives the whole variable domain DSGVTQTPKHLITATGQRVTLRCSPRSGDLSVYWYQQSLDQGLQFLIQYYNGEERAKGNILERFSAQQFPDLHSELNLSSLELGDSALYFCASSVYGTGGYNEQFFGPGTRLTVL.

The chain recombines TRBV11-2 with TRBJ1-1; D gene ambiguous. Germline values: CDR1 SGHAT, CDR2 FQNNGV. V lost 1 base and J 5 bases, leaving 8 bases between the germline ends. This CDR3 is built from 13 residues. The CDR3 nucleotides read TGTGCCAGCAGCTTAGGGCCTAGAACTGAAGCTTTCTTT. Amino acid sequence: CASSLGPRTEAFF.

The J gene is TRBJ1-4, the V gene TRBV5-6, with a possible D match to TRBD1 (5 bases). The CDR3 covers 14 residues. Germline CDR1 is SGHDT and CDR2 is YYEEEE. V was cut by 2 bases and J by 5 bases, with 10 bases left in between. The DNA of the CDR3 is TGTGCCAGCAGCTTCACAGGAAACAATGAAAAACTGTTTTTT. This translates into CASSFTGNNEKLFF.

This chain joins TRBV30 and TRBJ2-5; 14 bases fit TRBD2. Germline CDR1 is GTSNPN and CDR2 is SVGIG (reference sequence). V shed 2 bases and J 2 bases; nucleotides not matched to a gene: 4. The CDR3 length is 16 residues. CDR3 nucleotide sequence: TGTGCCTGGAGTCGGACTAGCGGGGGGCCGCAAGAGACCCAGTACTTC. The encoded protein is CAWSRTSGGPQETQYF. The entire variable domain, with the rest obtained from reference TRBV30 and TRBJ2-5, is as follows: SQTIHQWPATLVQPVGSPLSLECTVEGTSNPNLYWYRQAAGRGLQLLFYSVGIGQISSEVPQNLSASRPQDRQFILSSKKLLLSDSGFYLCAWSRTSGGPQETQYFGPGTRLLVL.

In this sample, this clone turned up many times. The V and J genes are TRBV28 and TRBJ1-6; D gene uncertain. V was trimmed by 2 bases and J by 7 bases, leaving 12 bases between them. Germline V gene lookup returns CDR1 MDHEN and CDR2 SYDVKM. The length of the CDR3 is 15 residues. DNA for the CDR3: TGTGCCAGCAGTTTAGGAGGCCCCGGGAATTCACCCCTCCACTTT. This sequence encodes CASSLGGPGNSPLHF.

The chain links TRBV2 to TRBJ1-2; D gene unclear. Germline lookup yields CDR1 SNHLY and CDR2 FYNNEI. V lost 7 bases to trimming and J lost 2 bases, with 11 bases between them. The CDR3 is made up of 13 amino acids. DNA of the CDR3: TGTGCCAGCACAGGCAATCTAAACTATGGCTACACCTTC. Translated, it gives CASTGNLNYGYTF.

The chain has TRBV7-2 and TRBJ2-3, with unresolved D. Germline values: CDR1 SGHTA, CDR2 FQGNSA. Trimming removed 5 bases at V and 6 bases at J, with 9 bases between. This CDR3 is built from 12 residues. CDR3 in amino acids: CASSLYLDTQYF. In DNA, the CDR3 is TGTGCCAGCAGCCTATACCTGGATACGCAGTATTTT.

CDR3 nucleotide sequence: TGTGCCAGCAGTTTTATGGGGGGAGGCTACACCTTC. The encoded protein is CASSFMGGGYTF. The V call is TRBV12-3 or TRBV12-4, the J call TRBJ1-2; tentative D call: TRBD1 (5 bases). V lost 3 bases and J lost 8, with 10 bases in between. The CDR3 is 12 amino acids.